A selection of T cell receptor beta chains follows, all from one sample in a study of T-cell reconstitution after alpha-beta-depleted transplantation in children. TCRdb re-called the PCR reads with MiXCR, one entry per CDR3 protein. The table lists a few hundred thousand distinct CDR3 sequences, over 10% of them singletons. The material was PBMCs, mostly from graft donor cells, obtained 360 days after TCRalphabeta/CD19-depleted stem cell transplant. These receptors were collected from a male patient aged 10 to 17 who had a stem cell transplant for acute myeloid leukemia, so the T cells may come from the graft donor. Each CDR3 is given with its conserved first and last residue. The order of the fields is J gene, clone size, V gene, D gene, CDR3 DNA, CDR3 protein. A D gene is named only where the DNA matches it firmly. The size field is filled for only some rows; it gives once, few, many or a size class.

TRBJ1-6 few TRBV20-1 TRBD1 TGCAGTGCTATGGACAGGGGAAGGTTCAATTCACCCCTCCACTTT CSAMDRGRFNSPLHF
TRBJ2-1 few TRBV12-5 - TGTGCTAGTTCGGAGGACCACTACAATGAGCAGTTCTTC CASSEDHYNEQFF
TRBJ2-5 - TRBV5-6 - TGTGCCAGCAGCTTGGTGGTGGACGGGAGCCGAGAGACCCAGTACTTC CASSLVVDGSRETQYF
TRBJ2-4 - TRBV20-1 - TGCAGTGCTAGAACGGGACTCCGGGGAGACATTCAGTACTTC CSARTGLRGDIQYF
TRBJ2-7 - TRBV10-3 - TGTGCCATCAGTGACCGGGACGGATTCTACGAGCAGTACTTC CAISDRDGFYEQYF
TRBJ2-4 few TRBV5-1 TRBD1 TGCGCCAGCAGCACGACAGGGGACAAAAACATTCAGTACTTC CASSTTGDKNIQYF
TRBJ2-1 many TRBV28 TRBD2 TGTGCCAGCAGTCTTACTAGCGGGAAACCGCAACCCCACAATGAGCAGTTCTTC CASSLTSGKPQPHNEQFF
TRBJ2-7 - TRBV6-2/TRBV6-3 - TGTGCCAGCTGTGGATTAAGTGACGAGCAGTACTTC CASCGLSDEQYF
TRBJ2-1 few TRBV6-5 - TGTGCCAGCAGTTGGGGAGAGGGGTTCCACAATGAGCAGTTCTTC CASSWGEGFHNEQFF
TRBJ2-1 many TRBV6-2/TRBV6-3 TRBD2 TGTGCCAGCACTCGGACAACTAGCGGGGGTCCCTACAATGAGCAGTTCTTC CASTRTTSGGPYNEQFF
TRBJ2-1 - TRBV7-2 - TGTGCCAGCAGCAACCGGGACTCCTCCTACAATGAGCAGTTCTTC CASSNRDSSYNEQFF
TRBJ1-1 - TRBV29-1 - TGCAGCGTTGAAGAACCGGGACGGGGGAACACTGAAGCTTTCTTT CSVEEPGRGNTEAFF
TRBJ2-7 - TRBV6-2/TRBV6-3 - TGTGCCAGCAGTTACAGGGCTCTCGAGCAGTACTTC CASSYRALEQYF
TRBJ1-1 - TRBV25-1 - TGTGCCAGCAGTGAAGGGGCCAGGGTGAGCATGAACACTGAAGCTTTCTTT CASSEGARVSMNTEAFF
TRBJ1-6 few TRBV12-3/TRBV12-4 TRBD1 TGTGCCAGCAGTTTAACAGGGGACAATTCACCCCTCCACTTT CASSLTGDNSPLHF
TRBJ2-7 few TRBV20-1 TRBD1 TGCAGTGCTAGGGTATACAGGGGTTTCTACGAGCAGTACTTC CSARVYRGFYEQYF
TRBJ2-3 - TRBV20-1 - TGCAGTGCGTTTTGGCTCCAGCCCACAGATACGCAGTATTTT CSAFWLQPTDTQYF
TRBJ2-7 - TRBV20-1 - TGCAGTGCTAGTAAGGGGGTATACGAGCAGTACTTC CSASKGVYEQYF
TRBJ2-7 - TRBV6-1 - TGTGCCAGCACTCAGGGGCTTTTGGGCGAGCAGTACTTC CASTQGLLGEQYF
TRBJ2-2 many TRBV20-1 - TGCAGTGCTAGAGATGGGGGACAAAACACCGGGGAGCTGTTTTTT CSARDGGQNTGELFF
TRBJ2-1 few TRBV12-3/TRBV12-4 TRBD2 TGTGCCAGCAGTCTCGGGGTAGCGGGAGCCCTCCACAATGAGCAGTTCTTC CASSLGVAGALHNEQFF
TRBJ2-3 few TRBV20-1 - TGCAGTGCTCCTGATAACGCGGGGACTCGATACACAGATACGCAGTATTTT CSAPDNAGTRYTDTQYF
TRBJ1-1 - TRBV5-1 - TGCGCCAGCAGCTTGGCACGTGAAGCTTTCTTT CASSLAREAFF
TRBJ2-1 few TRBV12-3/TRBV12-4 - TGTGCCAGCAGTTTAGCGCAGGGCGATGAGCAGTTCTTC CASSLAQGDEQFF
TRBJ2-5 - TRBV5-1 TRBD2 TGCGCCAGCAGCTTGGACGATCTAGCGGTGAGGCAAGAGACCCAGTACTTC CASSLDDLAVRQETQYF
TRBJ2-2 few TRBV4-2 - TGTGCCAGCAGCCAAGAGGTCCAAAGCGGGGAGCTGTTTTTT CASSQEVQSGELFF
TRBJ2-3 - TRBV20-1 TRBD2 TGCAGTGCTACAAGGGTGACTAGCGAGATAACAGATACGCAGTATTTT CSATRVTSEITDTQYF
TRBJ2-6 many TRBV29-1 TRBD1 TGCAGCGTTGAAGTGAGGGGGCGAGGGGCCAACGTCCTGACTTTC CSVEVRGRGANVLTF
TRBJ2-5 few TRBV15 - TGTGCCACCAGCAGAGGCCCGGGACTTGGCCCCCAAGAGACCCAGTACTTC CATSRGPGLGPQETQYF
TRBJ2-5 - TRBV28 TRBD1 TGTGCCAGCAGTTTTCTCAGGGGGCTGGAGACCCAGTACTTC CASSFLRGLETQYF
TRBJ2-5 - TRBV10-3 TRBD2 TGTGCCATCAGTGGGGAGGGAACCCAAGAGACCCAGTACTTC CAISGEGTQETQYF
TRBJ2-3 - TRBV12-3/TRBV12-4 TRBD1 TGTGCCAGCAGCCACATGGCAGGGGGCTGGGATACGCAGTATTTT CASSHMAGGWDTQYF
TRBJ2-2 many TRBV12-3/TRBV12-4 - TGTGCCAGCAGCCTAAGAGCCGGGGAGCTGTTTTTT CASSLRAGELFF
TRBJ2-7 - TRBV7-2 TRBD2 TGTGCCAGCAGCTTAGCGCGGCGGGAGGTTCCCCACGAGCAGTACTTC CASSLARREVPHEQYF
TRBJ2-1 - TRBV7-6 TRBD2 TGTGCCAGCAGTTCGGGACTAGCGGGGGACAGCTCCTACAATGAGCAGTTCTTC CASSSGLAGDSSYNEQFF
TRBJ2-2 - TRBV5-1 - TGCGCCAGCAGCCCCGGGACACTGCTCGGGGAGCTGTTTTTT CASSPGTLLGELFF
TRBJ2-5 many TRBV28 TRBD2 TGTGCCAGTGGCCTTTTAGCGGGACCCGTAGAGACCCAGTACTTC CASGLLAGPVETQYF
TRBJ2-5 - TRBV4-2 TRBD2 TGTGCCAGCAGCCAAGTCGCTAGCGGGAGGTTAGGGGAGACCCAGTACTTC CASSQVASGRLGETQYF
TRBJ2-2 few TRBV29-1 TRBD1 TGCAGCGTGGGACAGGGTTTAGTCAACACCGGGGAGCTGTTTTTT CSVGQGLVNTGELFF
TRBJ2-7 - TRBV7-9 TRBD1 TGTGCCAGCAGCTTAGATGACAGGGCCGAGCAGTACTTC CASSLDDRAEQYF
TRBJ2-3 many TRBV29-1 - TGCAGCGTCCCAGGGTTCACAGATACGCAGTATTTT CSVPGFTDTQYF
TRBJ2-7 - TRBV5-1 - TGCGCCAGCAGCCCCAGGGCTCAGGGGCAATCCTACGAGCAGTACTTC CASSPRAQGQSYEQYF
TRBJ2-1 - TRBV9 TRBD1 TGTGCCAGCAGCGTAGCTACCGGACAGGGGACGACTTACAATGAGCAGTTCTTC CASSVATGQGTTYNEQFF